This T cell receptor (beta chain) was observed in a study of T cells after yellow fever vaccination. Turning to the study itself: CD3, CD45RA, CCR7 and CD95 defined the sorted EM, EMRA, CM and Tscm memory subsets. Whole-study findings and limits: Weaker overall, the secondary response nonetheless peaked faster (day 5 versus 15). Detection of almost all vaccine-responding clonotypes in sorted memory subsets failed on day 0.

5'RACE template switching produced TCR cDNA carrying a universal primer site and UMIs. TCRdb independently ran MiXCR on the 5' RACE reads; one entry per CDR3 protein. Among tens of thousands of distinct CDR3 sequences listed, approximately 6% were seen once. The CDR3 is 14 amino acids. The J segment lost 8 bases and the V segment lost 7 bases, leaving 6 bases of the junction unmatched. The starting material was PBMCs, either bulk or a sorted T-cell subset (CD4+, CD8+, memory, or dextramer-sorted; not recorded which), obtained on the day of the yellow fever booster vaccination. The sequence derives from a man aged 30 to 39 who received the YFV17D yellow fever vaccine. The chain couples TRBV12-3 or TRBV12-4 to TRBJ1-4, with 11 bases aligning to TRBD1. The CDR3 protein is CASKLGTGGEKLFF. The CDR3 nucleotides read TGTGCCAGCAAACTAGGGACAGGGGGGGAAAAACTGTTTTTT.